This T cell receptor (beta chain) was captured by sequencing in a study of T cell repertoires in cytomegalovirus infection. Study observations and caveats: CMV-specific TCR beta clonotypes restricted by HLA-C were the ones dominating the ex vivo response.

This clonotype was seen ten or more times. Its matching antigen is unknown. MiXCR, applied by TCRdb to the reads, yields one record per CDR3 protein. The data hold a few hundred thousand distinct CDR3 sequences, with around 27% observed a single time. Trimming took off 5 bases at V and 2 bases at J, with 12 bases between the two ends. The germline CDR1 and CDR2 sequences are SGHTA and FQGNSA. This CDR3 region has 14 residues. Sequencing used PBMCs. The sequence was obtained from a human donor in good health (CMV status not recorded). Some clones in this sample may be carry-over from other donors' samples. V usage is TRBV7-2 and J usage is TRBJ1-2; D uncertain. The CDR3 DNA is TGTGCCAGCAGCACCCAGACGGCGAACTATGGCTACACCTTC. Its translation: CASSTQTANYGYTF.